The text below deals with one T cell receptor beta chain. The target of this receptor is not known. No base qualities exist here, and no much larger clone lies one base off it. TCR CDR3 regions were amplified from genomic DNA by multiplex PCR using the deep immunoSEQ assay. Extracted genomic DNA from each cell subset was spread evenly across all wells of several immunoSEQ 96-well plates, with each plate serving as a replicate. For sorted subsets, around 200 ng genomic DNA, equal to some 28,000 T cell genomes, was loaded into each replicate PCR. The purified libraries were quantified using a Qubit 3.0 fluorometer, sized with a Bioanalyzer 2100, and then quantified again using the KAPA Library Quantification kit. Every immunoSEQ 96-well plate was sequenced on a dedicated single-read 150-cycle Illumina NextSeq 550 flow cell. Processing in the source paper ran as follows. The immunoSEQ output contained only junctional sequences without quality scores, so filtering could not match that applied to full-length reads. Sequences were annotated with PyIR, a Python wrapper for IgBLAST v1.9, and V/J genes and CDR3 were assigned using IMGT germline references. Reads with weak V/J assignments (E-value above 1e-6), missing CDR3, stop codons, out-of-frame junctions, or ambiguous translated residues were removed. V3J clonotypes were defined as sequences sharing an identical inferred V gene, J gene, and CDR3 amino acid sequence. Percentage overlap between repertoires was calculated by dividing the number of shared unique clonotypes by the size of the smaller repertoire. Repertoire richness was assessed with RTK rarefaction, the Chao1 estimator, and Recon v2.1 estimates of unobserved clonotypes. Generation probabilities for all TCRbeta clonotypes obtained by the gDNA method from several donors were computed using OLGA. Sourced from immuneACCESS, this table was stored by TCRdb with only in-frame sequences that have V and J called. A share of the clones is absent; for the studies checked, an unresolved V gene accounts for under half, and the remainder has no known explanation. D and trimming come from the DNA, and the V and J calls and clone size come from that table. This sample has around 690,000 clones in its table, and about 90% of those were observed once. The top ten constitute approximately 35% of the sample.

This entry is derived from a study of shared clonotypes between healthy human individuals (TCRdb year 2020). About the investigation overall: The cohort comprised a couple of women and a few men aged 18 to 49 years. For each donor, CD4 naive and CD4 memory were each run on three plates, CD8 naive on two plates, and CD8 memory on one plate. To estimate repertoire size and how much clonotype sharing occurs between individuals, the study deeply sequenced the blood TCR repertoires of 4 to 6 healthy adults. To increase sequencing depth and limit assay-specific biases, TCR repertoire library preparation and sequencing were carried out by different laboratories using diverse techniques. Between about 0.9 and 9 billion PBMCs per donor were obtained by leukapheresis.

Looking up the germline V gene (reference sequence) yields CDR1 GTSNPN and CDR2 SVGIG. Trimming costs V 3 bases and J 5 bases, and their ends lie 13 bases apart. The CDR3 runs 13 residues from the cysteine to the phenylalanine. Kept here is only the CDR3 DNA, which spans 39 bases and is read in frame from base 1. Healthy HIV-negative adults with no recently reported acute infections or vaccinations were included as donors. Every donor was a Caucasian adult living in Nashville, Tennessee, USA. CD8 memory samples were composed of magnetically selected CD45RO+ cells combined with CCR7-negative CD45RA+ effector memory (TemRA) cells. After blood collection by leukapheresis, PBMCs were isolated using Ficoll-Histopaque density gradient centrifugation and then cryopreserved in the vapor phase of liquid nitrogen. Analytical flow cytometry was used to check the purity and quantity of each magnetically sorted T cell population. Each sorted fraction had its genomic DNA isolated and then quantified by UV absorbance on a Nanodrop 2000c.

The full study reports these points: Roughly 5% of naive CD4, roughly 3.5% of naive CD8, approximately 2% of memory CD4, and around 0.4% of memory CD8 clonotypes were shared across a handful of donors. The genetic and exposure-history diversity represented was limited by the small number of donors. Based on pairwise subsampling, the degree of clonotype sharing among donors was expected to be affected by sequencing depth. Naive subsets generally had larger estimated clonotype richness than memory subsets. Only blood was sampled, and tissue TCR repertoires likely differ from those in blood. Compared with non-shared clonotypes, the clonotypes found in all four sorted-subset donors had higher generation probabilities. Rarefaction of sorted-subset datasets indicated incomplete sequencing despite the large sequencing depth.

The sequence was collected from a man aged 18 to 29 in good health. Some clones in this sample may be carry-over from other donors' samples. Recombination linked TRBV30 to TRBJ2-5; the D gene is possibly TRBD1, with 5 bases matching. Sequenced: memory CD8+ T cells from PBMCs. The sample's cell subset or site label, in plain terms: CD45RO+ cells pooled with CCR7-negative TemRA cells. The DNA sequence is as follows: TGTGCCTGGAGCCTGGACAATGGGGAGACCCAGTACTTC. This codes for CAWSLDNGETQYF.